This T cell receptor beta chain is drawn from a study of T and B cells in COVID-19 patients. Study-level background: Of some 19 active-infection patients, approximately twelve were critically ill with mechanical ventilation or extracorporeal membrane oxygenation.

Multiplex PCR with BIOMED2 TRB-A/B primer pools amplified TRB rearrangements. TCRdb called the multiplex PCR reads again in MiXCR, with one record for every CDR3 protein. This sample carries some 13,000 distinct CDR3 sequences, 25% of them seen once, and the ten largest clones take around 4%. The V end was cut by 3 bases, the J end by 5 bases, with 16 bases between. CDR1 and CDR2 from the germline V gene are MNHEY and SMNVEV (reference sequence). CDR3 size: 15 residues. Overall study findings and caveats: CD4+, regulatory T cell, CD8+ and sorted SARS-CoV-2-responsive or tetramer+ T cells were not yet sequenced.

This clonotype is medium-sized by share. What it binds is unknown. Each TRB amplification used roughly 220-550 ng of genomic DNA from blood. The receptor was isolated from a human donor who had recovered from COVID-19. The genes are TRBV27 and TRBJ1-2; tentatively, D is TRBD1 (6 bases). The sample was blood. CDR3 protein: CASSLLGAGQYGYTF. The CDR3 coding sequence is TGTGCCAGCAGTTTGTTGGGGGCAGGGCAATATGGCTACACCTTC.